One and the same sample provided the 29 T cell receptor beta chains below, sequenced in a study of post-analysis software for immune sequencing data. The study's findings and limits: A few TRBV segments (TRBV5-6, TRBV5-1 and TRBV20-1 among them) occurred more frequently in patients than in controls.

No antigen has been identified for these receptors. Built from TCR beta cDNA, the libraries had unique molecular identifiers in them. TCRdb recomputed calls from the PCR reads with MiXCR, one row per CDR3 protein. Here the sample spans about 210,000 distinct CDR3 sequences, over 25% being singletons. Sequencing input: blood. The receptor set was obtained from a girl between 2 and 17 years old with multiple sclerosis.

This clonotype has more than one count but fewer than ten. A much larger clone differs by one base, so this may be a read error. The V call is TRBV10-3, the J call TRBJ2-7; TRBD1 aligns across 10 bases. This CDR3 has 16 residues. From germline, CDR1 is ENHRY and CDR2 SYGVKD. The V and J ends lost 0 bases and 7 bases, in that order; junction bases with no gene match: 9. The CDR3 DNA reads as TGTGCCATCAGTGAGTCGCGGGGACAGGGGATATATGAGCAGTACTTC. Its protein product is CAISESRGQGIYEQYF.

The genes are TRBV15 and TRBJ1-1; perhaps TRBD1 as D (6 bases). Between the trimmed V and J ends, which lost 4 bases and 4 bases, there was a span of 16 bases. CDR3 size: 15 residues. The germline V gene encodes CDR1 LNHNV and CDR2 YYDKDF (reference sequence). DNA of the CDR3: TGTGCCACCAGCACACGGCAGGGGCGATTCACTGAAGCTTTCTTT. It yields the protein CATSTRQGRFTEAFF.

This clonotype was picked up many times. V and J are TRBV28 and TRBJ1-1, with 7 bases that match TRBD1. Per germline, CDR1 MDHEN and CDR2 SYDVKM. V was clipped by 6 bases and J by 0 bases; unmatched bases: 10. CDR3 size: 16 residues. The CDR3 nucleotides read TGTGCCAGCAGCCGCGCCAGGGACAGCGTGAACACTGAAGCTTTCTTT. Amino acids: CASSRARDSVNTEAFF.

This clonotype was detected a few times. V usage is TRBV20-1 and J usage is TRBJ1-1, with 8 bases matching TRBD1. V dropped 6 bases and J dropped 0; count of bases not matched to a gene: 6. The CDR3 is 14 amino acids. The germline CDR1 and CDR2 sequences are DFQATT and SNEGSKA (reference sequence). CDR3 coding DNA: TGCAGTGCCCGCCAACAGGGGGTGAACACTGAAGCTTTCTTT. Its protein is CSARQQGVNTEAFF.

About this clonotype: A read error may explain this, as a much larger clone is one base away. The chain employs TRBV5-1 and TRBJ1-2; D might be TRBD1 (5 bases). From germline, CDR1 is SGHRS and CDR2 YFSETQ. This CDR3 is built from 14 residues. The V and J ends lost 4 bases and 4 bases respectively, with 14 bases between them. In DNA, the CDR3 is TGCGCCAGCAGCGTGTCCGACAGCCCCTATGGCTACACCTTC. Translated: CASSVSDSPYGYTF.

In its sample, this clonotype was seen a few times. The V call is TRBV5-1, the J call TRBJ1-4, with D tentatively TRBD1 (5 bases). Germline CDR1 and CDR2: SGHRS and YFSETQ. The V end was cut by 4 bases, the J end by 8 bases, with 12 bases between. The CDR3 totals 13 residues. The CDR3 DNA sequence: TGCGCCAGCAGCGTCCGGGACGCGGAAAAACTGTTTTTT. Translated, it gives CASSVRDAEKLFF.

In its sample, this clonotype was seen a few times. The chain couples TRBV7-8 to TRBJ2-5, with 9 bases identical to TRBD2. Per the germline V gene, CDR1 is SGHVS and CDR2 is FQNEAQ. This CDR3 is built from 17 residues. Unmatched junction bases numbered 12, after V lost 6 bases and J lost 1 base. The CDR3 region is CASRPTWLAGPQETQYF. The CDR3 region has the DNA TGTGCCAGCAGACCAACGTGGCTAGCGGGGCCCCAAGAGACCCAGTACTTC.

This clonotype was counted a few times. The chain combines TRBV2 with TRBJ1-2, with TRBD1 matching over 10 bases. V dropped 6 bases and J dropped 7; count of bases not matched to a gene: 5. The CDR3 runs to 13 residues. Germline loops: CDR1 SNHLY, CDR2 FYNNEI. CDR3 sequence: CASSGDRGFGYTF. CDR3 bases: TGTGCCAGCAGCGGGGACAGGGGATTTGGCTACACCTTC.

Only a few counts were recorded for this clonotype. J is TRBJ2-5 and V is TRBV5-1; 10 bases align to TRBD2. The CDR3 sequence is 17 residues long. Germline V gene lookup returns CDR1 SGHRS and CDR2 YFSETQ. The V and J ends lost 4 bases and 2 bases, in that order; junction bases with no gene match: 11. The CDR3 coding sequence is TGCGCCAGCAGCCCCACTAAGACTAGCGGGTCACAAGAGACCCAGTACTTC. It specifies CASSPTKTSGSQETQYF.

Comments on this clonotype: This may stem from a read error, because a much larger clone lies one nucleotide away. The V call is TRBV10-3, the J call TRBJ1-1, with 10 bases matching TRBD1. Germline CDR1 is ENHRY and CDR2 is SYGVKD. The CDR3 runs to 14 residues. This CDR3 reads CAIGEGQGYTEAFF. CDR3 bases: TGTGCCATCGGTGAGGGACAGGGGTACACTGAAGCTTTCTTT.

This clonotype was observed a few times. V is TRBV7-6 and J is TRBJ2-6; D is tentatively TRBD1 or TRBD2 (6 bases each). The ends were cut back, 0 bases at V and 0 bases at J, with 15 bases in the middle. The germline CDR1 and CDR2 sequences are SGHVS and FNYEAQ. The CDR3 runs 19 residues. This CDR3 is CASSLAPRQDYSGANVLTF. The CDR3, as DNA: TGTGCCAGCAGCTTAGCGCCAAGACAGGACTACTCTGGGGCCAACGTCCTGACTTTC.

A remark on this clonotype: A much larger clone lies a single base off, so this may be a read error. This chain links TRBV12-3 or TRBV12-4 with TRBJ2-3; D gene unclear. The length of the CDR3 is 12 residues. CDR3 region: CASRGSTDTEYF. DNA of the CDR3: TGTGCCAGCAGGGGGTCAACAGATACGGAGTATTTT.

This clonotype has a handful of counts. The junction does not match germline at one end; this may be a read error. V usage is TRBV5-1 and J usage is TRBJ1-6; TRBD1 is a possible D gene (6 bases). From germline, CDR1 is SGHRS and CDR2 YFSETQ. This CDR3 spans 13 amino acids. This chain's CDR3 is CASSLNREAPPHF. CDR3 DNA: TGCGCCAGCAGCTTGAACAGGGAGGCACCCCCCCACTTT.

This clonotype was observed at least ten times. The CDR3 region has the DNA TGTGCCAGCAGTTATGGGGACAGGGGCTTTAACTATGGCTACACCTTC. Encoded protein: CASSYGDRGFNYGYTF. The chain links TRBV6-5 to TRBJ1-2, with TRBD1 identical over 10 bases. Per germline, CDR1 MNHEY and CDR2 SVGAGI. This CDR3 region has 16 residues. The J segment lost 1 base and the V segment lost 3 bases, leaving 5 bases of the junction unmatched.

This clonotype turned up a few times. For the CDR3, the DNA is TGTGCCAGCTCTCCTACCCGACAGGGGAAATACGGGTACTTC. Protein: CASSPTRQGKYGYF. This rearrangement joins TRBV18 to TRBJ2-5; 8 bases match TRBD1. CDR1 KGHSH and CDR2 LQKENI come from the germline V gene. V lost 6 bases and J lost 13; bases outside the gene matches: 16. CDR3 size: 14 residues.

The table lists this clonotype with many counts. J is TRBJ1-5 and V is TRBV20-1; 9 nucleotides line up with TRBD1. The CDR3 extends over 16 amino acids. The germline V gene encodes CDR1 DFQATT and CDR2 SNEGSKA (reference sequence). After removal of 4 bases from V and 0 bases from J, the junction contained 7 bases not matched to a gene. CDR3 sequence reads: CSAKGQGGYSNQPQHF. CDR3 nucleotides: TGCAGTGCTAAGGGACAGGGCGGTTATAGCAATCAGCCCCAGCATTTT.

This clonotype occurred many times. The rearrangement uses TRBV20-1 and TRBJ1-4; tentative D call: TRBD1 (6 bases). Deletions cut 3 bases from V and 7 bases from J, with 27 bases between. The germline gives CDR1 DFQATT, CDR2 SNEGSKA (reference sequence). The CDR3 is 18 residues long. The CDR3 protein is CSASWGGDIQGGGEKLFF. CDR3 nucleotides: TGCAGTGCTAGTTGGGGCGGGGACATACAGGGAGGCGGTGAAAAACTGTTTTTT.

This clonotype was recorded many times. The rearrangement uses TRBV4-1 and TRBJ2-7; D unresolved. CDR1 is MGHRA and CDR2 is YSYEKL in the germline V gene. Trimming stripped 4 bases from V and 1 base from J, with 11 bases between. This CDR3 is 14 amino acids long. The CDR3 coding sequence is TGCGCCAGCAGCCTCGGTACTTTTTCCTACGAGCAGTACTTC. Translating gives CASSLGTFSYEQYF.

This clonotype came up a few times. This sequence joins TRBV12-3 or TRBV12-4 and TRBJ2-1; D is ambiguous. V was trimmed by 6 bases and J by 0 bases, leaving 12 bases between them. The CDR3 has 15 amino acids. In DNA, the CDR3 is TGTGCCAGCAGCCTGACTTTGAGCTCCTACAATGAGCAGTTCTTC. It is translated as CASSLTLSSYNEQFF.

This clonotype was seen ten or more times. The V and J genes are TRBV10-1 and TRBJ2-1; tentative D call: TRBD2 (7 bases). This CDR3 has 15 amino acids. V was pared by 8 bases and J by 6 bases, with 20 bases between. The germline gives CDR1 WNHNN, CDR2 SYGVQD (reference sequence). DNA for the CDR3: TGCGCCAGCTTAGGGGGGGGCTGTTGGAGCAATGAGCAGTTCTTC. Residues: CASLGGGCWSNEQFF.

This clonotype was observed a few times. The V gene is TRBV28, the J gene TRBJ2-3, with 9 nucleotides matching TRBD1. From germline, CDR1 is MDHEN and CDR2 SYDVKM. Trimming took 6 bases from V and 0 from J; bases not matched to a gene: 4. The CDR3 is 15 amino acids. CDR3 nucleotide sequence: TGTGCCAGCAGACAGGGACAGGGAAGCACAGATACGCAGTATTTT. Protein sequence: CASRQGQGSTDTQYF.

This rearrangement joins TRBV2 to TRBJ2-5; D may be TRBD2 (5 bases). The germline V gene encodes CDR1 SNHLY and CDR2 FYNNEI. Trimming pared 0 bases from V and 5 bases from J, leaving 10 bases between. The CDR3 totals 14 residues. CDR3 amino acids: CASSEARRRETQYF. As DNA, the CDR3 is TGTGCCAGCAGTGAAGCGCGGAGGAGGGAGACCCAGTACTTC.

A few counts support this clonotype. J is TRBJ2-3 and V is TRBV20-1, with D unresolved. V was cut by 3 bases and J by 7 bases, with 11 bases left in between. The CDR3 sequence is 12 residues long. CDR1 and CDR2 from the germline V gene are DFQATT and SNEGSKA (reference sequence). Here the CDR3 reads CSASLDLHTQYF. CDR3 coding DNA: TGCAGTGCTAGCCTAGACTTACATACGCAGTATTTT.

The table lists this clonotype with a few counts. The chain combines TRBV19 with TRBJ2-3; 8 bases match TRBD1. The CDR3 covers 13 residues. V dropped 6 bases and J dropped 3; count of bases not matched to a gene: 2. Germline values: CDR1 LNHDA, CDR2 SQIVND (reference sequence). The DNA for the CDR3 is TGTGCCAGTAGGGACAGGGCAACAGATACGCAGTATTTT. Translating it yields CASRDRATDTQYF.

As to this clonotype: The junction departs from the called germline gene at one end, perhaps through a read error. The rearrangement joins TRBV20-1 to TRBJ2-5; D may be TRBD1 (6 bases). The V gene's germline CDR1 is DFQATT and CDR2 SNEGSKA (reference sequence). The CDR3 has 11 amino acids. The CDR3 loop is CRANRANEQYF. In nucleotides, the CDR3 is TGCAGGGCTAACAGGGCCAATGAGCAGTACTTC.

This clonotype was detected only a few times. The rearrangement uses TRBV19 and TRBJ1-2; 11 bases are shared with TRBD1. In germline, CDR1 is LNHDA, CDR2 SQIVND (reference sequence). J lost 4 bases, V lost 6 bases, and 7 bases had no gene match. The CDR3 has 15 residues. The DNA for the CDR3 is TGTGCCAGTAGCCCCGGGACAGGGGGATCCTATGGCTACACCTTC. Amino acid sequence: CASSPGTGGSYGYTF.

This clonotype was counted between two and nine times. The rearrangement joins TRBV4-2 to TRBJ1-1; weak D call: TRBD1 (6 bases). Per the germline V gene, CDR1 is LGHNA and CDR2 is YNFKEQ. Trimming left V 8 bases short and J 4 bases short, with 20 bases between. CDR3 length equals 15 residues. The CDR3 DNA follows: TGTGCCAGCGGTCGATCGGCAGGGGTGCTCACTGAAGCTTTCTTT. Protein sequence: CASGRSAGVLTEAFF.

This clonotype showed up many times. CDR3 sequence reads: CASSLAGSTDTQYF. In DNA, the CDR3 is TGCGCCAGCAGCTTAGCCGGATCCACAGATACGCAGTATTTT. The chain combines TRBV5-1 with TRBJ2-3; no reliable D call. Germline CDR1 reads SGHRS; CDR2 reads YFSETQ. The V end lost 2 bases, the J end lost 2 bases, and 9 bases lay between the germline ends. The CDR3 runs to 14 residues.

V usage is TRBV5-5 and J usage is TRBJ2-7; TRBD1 matches at 7 bases. Trimming cost V 2 bases and J 2 bases; bases outside gene matches: 10. Germline loops: CDR1 SGHKS, CDR2 YYEKEE (reference sequence). The CDR3 is 16 amino acids. The CDR3 sequence: CASSLIWTGPTYEQYF. The CDR3 DNA sequence: TGTGCCAGCAGCTTAATTTGGACAGGCCCTACCTACGAGCAGTACTTC.